This T cell receptor beta chain was captured in a study of blood T cell repertoires in COVID-19 (TCRdb year 2020). Describing the broader study: Collaborator samples came from the United States, Italy and Spain and covered acute and convalescent phases of COVID-19. A freely available public database, intended as a resource for researchers studying the immune response to SARS-CoV-2, is where the repertoires were released. Deeply sampled blood TCRbeta repertoires from subjects exposed to, actively infected with, or recovered from COVID-19 were included in the dataset. The prospective study material was composed of cDNA or gDNA derived from T cells, B-cell-depleted T cells, or PBMCs. The sample metadata nearly always contained a de-identified subject ID, COVID-19 status, age in years and sex. The samples were drawn from two sources: the first 160 participants of the ongoing ImmuneRACE study, and 1,000 to 1,500 subjects contributed by 6 global collaborators. Where available, HLA class I and class II types were obtained from metadata supplied by the sample provider rather than from assay-based typing. Paper-wide results and their limitations: How much clinical and demographic metadata was included differed by source and by participant, and the metadata was provided uncurated.

The CDR3 runs 14 amino acids, cysteine and phenylalanine included. The read is trimmed to its CDR3 DNA, 42 bases read in frame from base 1. Trimming leaves V shorter by 3 bases and J shorter by 4 bases, with the junction holding 6 bases beyond the gene matches. The germline V gene provides CDR1 SGHDT and CDR2 YYEEEE. Collaborating institutions collected whole blood in K2EDTA tubes following their own protocols. For TCRbeta analysis, collaborator samples were shipped as frozen whole blood, as isolated PBMCs, or as DNA extracted from either sample type. As to this clone: Its antigen remains unidentified. Per-base qualities were not stored, and no clone one base away is much larger.

TCRbeta CDR3 regions were amplified from genomic DNA using the immunoSEQ Assay, a bias-controlled multiplex PCR. Per the authors' processing: The number of nucleated cells in each sample was estimated from the amplification of reference gene primers within the assay. Sequence reads were collapsed and filtered to measure the absolute abundance of every unique TCRbeta CDR3 rearrangement. For each sample, productive Simpson clonality was calculated by taking the square root of Simpson's diversity index across productive rearrangements. TCRdb took over this immuneACCESS table, retaining in-frame rearrangements with V and J assigned. Such tables are incomplete; in checked studies, under half of the missing clones stem from an unresolved V gene, and the remainder is unexplained. From that table come the V and J calls and clone size; the DNA was used to work out D and trimming. A total of roughly 390,000 clones appear in this sample, 85% of them only once. Approximately 3.7% of the sample comes from the top ten.

This sequence originates from a woman under 30 with acute or convalescent COVID-19. The V and J segments used are TRBV5-6 and TRBJ2-7; 8 bases in the junction line up with TRBD1. The source material was peripheral blood. The DNA sequence is as follows: TGTGCCAGCAGCTCCGGGACAGGAAAGTACGAGCAGTACTTC. Its protein reads: CASSSGTGKYEQYF.